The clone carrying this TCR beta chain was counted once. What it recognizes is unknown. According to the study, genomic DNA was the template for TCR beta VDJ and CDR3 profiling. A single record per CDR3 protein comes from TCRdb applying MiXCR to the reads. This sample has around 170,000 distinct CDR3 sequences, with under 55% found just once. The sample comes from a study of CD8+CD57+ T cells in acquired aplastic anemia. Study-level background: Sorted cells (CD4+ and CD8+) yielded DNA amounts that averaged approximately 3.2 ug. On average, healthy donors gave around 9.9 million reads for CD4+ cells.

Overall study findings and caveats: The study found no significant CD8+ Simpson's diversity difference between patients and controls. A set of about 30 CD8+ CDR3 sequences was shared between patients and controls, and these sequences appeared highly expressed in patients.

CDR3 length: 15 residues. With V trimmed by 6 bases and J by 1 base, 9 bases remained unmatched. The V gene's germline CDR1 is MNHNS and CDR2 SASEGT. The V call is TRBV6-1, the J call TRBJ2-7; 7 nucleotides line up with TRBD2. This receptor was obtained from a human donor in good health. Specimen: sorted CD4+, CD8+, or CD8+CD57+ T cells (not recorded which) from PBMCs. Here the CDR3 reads CASSPGGGRSYEQYF. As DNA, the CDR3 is TGTGCCAGCAGCCCGGGGGGTGGACGTTCCTACGAGCAGTACTTC.